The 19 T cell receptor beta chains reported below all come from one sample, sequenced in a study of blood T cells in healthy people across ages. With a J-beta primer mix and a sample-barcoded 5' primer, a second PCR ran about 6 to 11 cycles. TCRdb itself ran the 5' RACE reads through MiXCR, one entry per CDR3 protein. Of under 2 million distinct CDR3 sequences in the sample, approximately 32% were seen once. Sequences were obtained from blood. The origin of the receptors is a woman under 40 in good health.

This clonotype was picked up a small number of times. The CDR3 is CASSRSGGTYEQYF. CDR3 DNA: TGTGCCAGCAGCCGATCCGGGGGAACCTACGAGCAGTACTTC. The genes are TRBV11-2 and TRBJ2-7; perhaps TRBD2 as D (6 bases). Trimming removed 5 bases at V and 2 bases at J, with 13 bases between. The CDR3 has 14 residues. Looked up from germline, CDR1 is SGHAT and CDR2 is FQNNGV. Supplemented by reference TRBV11-2 and TRBJ2-7, the full variable domain reads EAGVAQSPRYKIIEKRQSVAFWCNPISGHATLYWYQQILGQGPKLLIQFQNNGVVDDSQLPKDRFSAERLKGVDSTLKIQPAKLEDSAVYLCASSRSGGTYEQYFGPGTRLTVT.

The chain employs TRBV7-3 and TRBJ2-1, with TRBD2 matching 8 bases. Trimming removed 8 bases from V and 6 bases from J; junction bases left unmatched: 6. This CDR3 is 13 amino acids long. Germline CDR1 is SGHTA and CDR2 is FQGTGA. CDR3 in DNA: TGTGCCAGCGGCCTAGCGGGTCTCAATGAGCAGTTCTTC. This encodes CASGLAGLNEQFF.

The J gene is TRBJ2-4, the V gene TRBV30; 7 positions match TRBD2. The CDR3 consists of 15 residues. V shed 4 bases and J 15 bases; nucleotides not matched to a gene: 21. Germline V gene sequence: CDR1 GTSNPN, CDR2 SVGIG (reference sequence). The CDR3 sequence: CAWTLGRGRFGEPYF. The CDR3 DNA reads TGTGCCTGGACTCTGGGGAGGGGACGGTTCGGCGAGCCGTACTTC.

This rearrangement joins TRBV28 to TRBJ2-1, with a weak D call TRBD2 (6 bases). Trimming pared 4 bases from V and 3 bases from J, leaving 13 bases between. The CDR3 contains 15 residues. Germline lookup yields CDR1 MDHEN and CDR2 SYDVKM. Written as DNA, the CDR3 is TGTGCCAGCAGTTGGCGTGGGAGGCTCTACAATGAGCAGTTCTTC. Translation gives CASSWRGRLYNEQFF.

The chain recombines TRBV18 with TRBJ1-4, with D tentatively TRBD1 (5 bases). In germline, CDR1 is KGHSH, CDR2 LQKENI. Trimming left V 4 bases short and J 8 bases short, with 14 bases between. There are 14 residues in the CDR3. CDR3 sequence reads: CASSQPGRREKLFF. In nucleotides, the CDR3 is TGTGCCAGCTCACAGCCGGGACGAAGAGAAAAACTGTTTTTT.

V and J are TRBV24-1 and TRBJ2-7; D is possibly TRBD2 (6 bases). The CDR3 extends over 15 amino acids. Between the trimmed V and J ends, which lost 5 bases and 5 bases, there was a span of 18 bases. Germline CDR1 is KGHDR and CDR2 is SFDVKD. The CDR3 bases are TGTGCCACCAGTGGGACCACGACTAGAAATAACGAGCAGTACTTC. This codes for CATSGTTTRNNEQYF.

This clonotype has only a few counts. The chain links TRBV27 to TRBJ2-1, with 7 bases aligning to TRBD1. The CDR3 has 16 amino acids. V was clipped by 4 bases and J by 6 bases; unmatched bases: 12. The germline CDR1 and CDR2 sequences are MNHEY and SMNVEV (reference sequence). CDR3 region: CASSSTGTVGPNEQFF. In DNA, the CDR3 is TGTGCCAGCAGTTCGACCGGGACAGTAGGACCCAATGAGCAGTTCTTC.

The DNA for the CDR3 is TGTGCCAGCAGTTATGGGGGTAGCGGCTACGAGCAGTACTTC. This codes for CASSYGGSGYEQYF. This sequence joins TRBV6-2 or TRBV6-3 and TRBJ2-7; tentatively, D is TRBD2 (6 bases). V lost 3 bases, J lost 3 bases, and 12 bases lay in between. The CDR3 is 14 residues long. Germline V CDR1 and CDR2: MNHEY, SVGEGT.

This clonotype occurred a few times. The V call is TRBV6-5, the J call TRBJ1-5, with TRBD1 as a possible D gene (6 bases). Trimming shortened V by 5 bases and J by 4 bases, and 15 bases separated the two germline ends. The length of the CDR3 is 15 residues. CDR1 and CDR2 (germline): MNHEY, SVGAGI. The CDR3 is CASSADSMGNQPQHF. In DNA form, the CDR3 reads TGTGCCAGCAGTGCGGACAGTATGGGGAATCAGCCCCAGCATTTT.

The CDR3 region has the DNA TGTGCCAGCAGCGAGATTAAGGGCGGGGGAGAGACCCAGTACTTC. It yields the protein CASSEIKGGGETQYF. This chain joins TRBV28 and TRBJ2-5; 7 bases map to TRBD2. Germline V lookup: CDR1 MDHEN, CDR2 SYDVKM. Trimming took 6 bases from V and 4 from J; bases not matched to a gene: 11. The CDR3 extends over 15 amino acids.

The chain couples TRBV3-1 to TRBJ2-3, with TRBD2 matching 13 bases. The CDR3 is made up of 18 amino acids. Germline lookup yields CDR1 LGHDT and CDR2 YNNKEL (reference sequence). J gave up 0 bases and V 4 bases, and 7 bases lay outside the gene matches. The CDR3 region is CASSPGLAGESSTDTQYF. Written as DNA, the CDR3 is TGTGCCAGCAGCCCTGGACTAGCGGGAGAGTCTAGCACAGATACGCAGTATTTT.

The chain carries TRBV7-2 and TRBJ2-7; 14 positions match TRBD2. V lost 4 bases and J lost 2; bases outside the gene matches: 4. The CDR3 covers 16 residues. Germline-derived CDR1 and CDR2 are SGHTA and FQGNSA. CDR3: CASSSQTSGRAYEQYF. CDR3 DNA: TGTGCCAGCAGCTCGCAGACTAGCGGGAGGGCCTACGAGCAGTACTTC.

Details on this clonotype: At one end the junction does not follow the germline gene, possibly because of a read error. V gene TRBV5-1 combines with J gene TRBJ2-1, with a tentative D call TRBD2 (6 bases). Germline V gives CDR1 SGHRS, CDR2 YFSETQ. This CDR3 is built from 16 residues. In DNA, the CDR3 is TGCGCCGGCAGCTTGGACGGGGGAGTAACCTACAATGAGCAGTTCTTC. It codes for CAGSLDGGVTYNEQFF.

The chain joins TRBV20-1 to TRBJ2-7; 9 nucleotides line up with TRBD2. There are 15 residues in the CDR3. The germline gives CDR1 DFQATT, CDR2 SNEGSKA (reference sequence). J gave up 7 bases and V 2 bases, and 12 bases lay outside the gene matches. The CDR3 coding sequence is TGCAGTGCTAGACCCCTAGCGGGGCCCTCTCGGGAGCAGTACTTC. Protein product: CSARPLAGPSREQYF.

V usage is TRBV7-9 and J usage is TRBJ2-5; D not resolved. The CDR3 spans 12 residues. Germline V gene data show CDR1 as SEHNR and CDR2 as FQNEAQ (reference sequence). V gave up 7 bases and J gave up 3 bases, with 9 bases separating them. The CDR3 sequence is CASTTDKETQYF. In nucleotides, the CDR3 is TGTGCCAGCACCACAGATAAAGAGACCCAGTACTTC.

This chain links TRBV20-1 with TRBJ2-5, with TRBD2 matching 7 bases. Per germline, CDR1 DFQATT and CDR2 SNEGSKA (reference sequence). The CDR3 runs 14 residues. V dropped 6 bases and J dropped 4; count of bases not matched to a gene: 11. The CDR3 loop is CSAPWRERGETQYF. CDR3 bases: TGCAGTGCCCCTTGGCGGGAGAGGGGAGAGACCCAGTACTTC.

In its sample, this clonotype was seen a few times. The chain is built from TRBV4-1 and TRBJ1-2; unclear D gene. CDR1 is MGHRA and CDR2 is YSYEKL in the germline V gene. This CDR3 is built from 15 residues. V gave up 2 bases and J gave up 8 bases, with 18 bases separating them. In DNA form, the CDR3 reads TGCGCCAGCAGCCAACCCGTTCAACCGGGAAAGGGCTACACCTTC. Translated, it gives CASSQPVQPGKGYTF.

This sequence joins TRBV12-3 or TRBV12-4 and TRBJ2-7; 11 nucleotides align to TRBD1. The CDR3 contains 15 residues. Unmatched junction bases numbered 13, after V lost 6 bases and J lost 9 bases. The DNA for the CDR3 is TGTGCCAGCAGGTGGACAGGGGGCAACTCTTTCGGGCAGTACTTC. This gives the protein CASRWTGGNSFGQYF.

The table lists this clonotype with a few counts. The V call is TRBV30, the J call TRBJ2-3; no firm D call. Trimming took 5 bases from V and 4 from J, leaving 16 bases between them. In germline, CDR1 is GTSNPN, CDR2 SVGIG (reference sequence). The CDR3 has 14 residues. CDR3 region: CAWRPTTLSDTQYF. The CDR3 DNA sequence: TGTGCCTGGCGACCTACCACCCTGTCAGATACGCAGTATTTT.